This T cell receptor beta chain was identified during a study of CD4+ T cells in melanoma. Assay: immunoSEQ multiplex PCR; the TCRdb copy retains only in-frame clones and omits some. The sample includes some 50,000 clones, approximately 92% of them seen just once. Germline values: CDR1 SGHTA, CDR2 FQGNSA. There are 13 residues in the CDR3. Trimming took 5 bases from V and 5 from J, leaving 11 bases between them. Overall study findings and caveats: Diverse differentiation states were reported for melanoma neoantigen-specific CD4+ T cells. CD8+ T cell, macrophage and B cell function reportedly correlated with neoantigen-specific CD4+ T cells.

Turning to this clone: Its antigen is as yet unknown.

The genes are TRBV7-2 and TRBJ2-3; tentatively, D is TRBD1 or TRBD2 (5 bases each). The sequence was collected from a human donor with melanoma. Sequencing was performed on peripheral blood. The DNA for the CDR3 is TGTGCCAGCAGCGTCAGGGAGAGAGATACGCAGTATTTT. Amino acid sequence: CASSVRERDTQYF.